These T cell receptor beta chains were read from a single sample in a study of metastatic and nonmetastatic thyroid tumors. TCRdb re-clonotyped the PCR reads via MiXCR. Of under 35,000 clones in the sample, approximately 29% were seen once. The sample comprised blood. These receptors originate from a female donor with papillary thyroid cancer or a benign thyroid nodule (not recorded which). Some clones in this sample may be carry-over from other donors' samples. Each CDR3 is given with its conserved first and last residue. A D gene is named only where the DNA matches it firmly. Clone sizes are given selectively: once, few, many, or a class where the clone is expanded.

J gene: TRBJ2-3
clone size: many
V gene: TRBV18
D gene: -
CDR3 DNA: TGTGCCAGCTCACTGGATAGCACAGATACGCAGTATTTT
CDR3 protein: CASSLDSTDTQYF

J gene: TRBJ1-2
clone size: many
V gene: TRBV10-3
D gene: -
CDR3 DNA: TGTGCCATCAGATACAGTTACGTTCTGGATGGCTACACCTTC
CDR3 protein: CAIRYSYVLDGYTF

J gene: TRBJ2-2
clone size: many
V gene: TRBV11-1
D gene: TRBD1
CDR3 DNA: TGTGCCAGCAGCTTAGGCTGGACAGGGGCTAACACCGGGGAGCTGTTTTTT
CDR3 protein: CASSLGWTGANTGELFF

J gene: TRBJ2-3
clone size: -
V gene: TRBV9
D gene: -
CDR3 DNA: TGTGCCAGCAGCGTAGGATGGGGGACAGATACGCAGTATTTT
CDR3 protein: CASSVGWGTDTQYF

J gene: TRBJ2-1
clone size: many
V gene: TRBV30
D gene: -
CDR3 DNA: TGTGCCTGGAGTGTCAGGGGGAGGTCCTACAATGAGCAGTTCTTC
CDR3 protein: CAWSVRGRSYNEQFF

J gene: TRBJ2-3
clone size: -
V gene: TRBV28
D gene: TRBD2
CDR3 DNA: TGTGCCAGCAGTTTATCGCGGGGGAGCACAGATACGCAGTATTTT
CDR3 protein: CASSLSRGSTDTQYF

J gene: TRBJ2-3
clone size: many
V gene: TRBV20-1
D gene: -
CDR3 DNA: TGCAGTGCTAGCGATGCGGGAACTAGCACAGATACGCAGTATTTT
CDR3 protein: CSASDAGTSTDTQYF

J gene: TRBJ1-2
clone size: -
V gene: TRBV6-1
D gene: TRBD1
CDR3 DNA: TGTGCCAGCAGCAAATCGGGACAGGGGGCGGAGGGCTACACCTTC
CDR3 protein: CASSKSGQGAEGYTF

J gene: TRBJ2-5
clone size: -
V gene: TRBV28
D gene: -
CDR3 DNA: TGTGCCAGCAGCGGGGCCCGCGGTTACGAAGAGACCGAGTACTTC
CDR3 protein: CASSGARGYEETEYF

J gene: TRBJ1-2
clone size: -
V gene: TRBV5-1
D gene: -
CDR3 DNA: TGCGCCAGCAGCTTGATTGTGGCAGGTGGAGGCTACACCTTC
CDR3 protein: CASSLIVAGGGYTF

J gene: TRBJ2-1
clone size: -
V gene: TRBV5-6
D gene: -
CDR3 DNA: TGTGCCAGCAGCGGGACCTCGAATGAGCAGTTCTTC
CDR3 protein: CASSGTSNEQFF

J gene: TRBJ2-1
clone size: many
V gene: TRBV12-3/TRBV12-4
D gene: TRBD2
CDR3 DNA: TGTGCCAGCAGTTTAGCGCACCGCGGGGGCTACAATGAGCAGTTCTTC
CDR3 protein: CASSLAHRGGYNEQFF

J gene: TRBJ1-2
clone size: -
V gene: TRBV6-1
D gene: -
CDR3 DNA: TGTGCCAGCAGTGATATAGGGGCGAGCGCTGGCTACACCTTC
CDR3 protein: CASSDIGASAGYTF

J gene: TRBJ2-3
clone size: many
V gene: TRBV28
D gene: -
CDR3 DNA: TGTGCCAGCAGTTCGACAGATACGCAGTATTTT
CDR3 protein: CASSSTDTQYF

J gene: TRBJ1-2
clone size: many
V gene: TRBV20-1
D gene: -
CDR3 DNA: TGCAGTGCGGGGGAAGGCTACACCTTC
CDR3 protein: CSAGEGYTF

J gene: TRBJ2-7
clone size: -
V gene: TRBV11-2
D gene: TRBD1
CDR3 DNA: TGTTCCAGCAGCTTAGGTCCGGGACAGAGCTCCTACGAGCAGTACTTC
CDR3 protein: CSSSLGPGQSSYEQYF

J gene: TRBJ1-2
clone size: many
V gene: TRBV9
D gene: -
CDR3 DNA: TGTGCCAGCAGCGCACGACTAGATTTCTATGGCTACACCTTC
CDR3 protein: CASSARLDFYGYTF